Each of the 5 T cell receptor beta chains below was sequenced from the same sample in a study of blood T cell repertoires in COVID-19. Generated by immunoSEQ multiplex PCR, the TCRdb table keeps only in-frame clones and is missing some. The sample carries a few hundred thousand clones, 84% recorded once. The sequencing sample was made of peripheral blood. These receptor sequences come from a man in his 60s with acute or convalescent COVID-19.

This chain joins TRBV3-1 (or the pseudogene TRBV3-2) and TRBJ2-5; 10 bases map to TRBD2. The J segment lost 7 bases and the V segment lost 0 bases, leaving 5 bases of the junction unmatched. This CDR3 contains 15 residues. The V gene's germline CDR1 is LGHDT and CDR2 YNNKEL (reference sequence). The CDR3 DNA reads TGTGCCAGCAGCCAAGATACTAGCGGGGTCACGACCCAGTACTTC. This encodes CASSQDTSGVTTQYF.

The rearrangement uses TRBV10-3 and TRBJ2-1; 7 nucleotides line up with TRBD2. The germline gives CDR1 ENHRY, CDR2 SYGVKD. There are 13 residues in the CDR3. J was trimmed by 8 bases and V by 6 bases; bases with no gene match: 7. Here the CDR3 DNA reads TGTGCCATCAGGGGGGGGGTAGTGGATGAGCAGTTCTTC. It specifies CAIRGGVVDEQFF.

The chain employs TRBV2 and TRBJ1-4; no definite D call. This CDR3 region has 12 residues. V dropped 7 bases and J dropped 11 bases, with 14 bases sitting between them. Germline V gene lookup returns CDR1 SNHLY and CDR2 FYNNEI. The CDR3 here is CASTVSDVKLFF. CDR3 sequence (DNA): TGTGCCAGCACCGTGAGCGACGTCAAACTGTTTTTT.

This clone appeared once. This sequence joins TRBV6-5 and TRBJ1-2; 7 positions match TRBD1. This CDR3 contains 14 residues. Germline loops: CDR1 MNHEY, CDR2 SVGAGI. Unmatched junction bases numbered 5, after V lost 5 bases and J lost 2 bases. The CDR3 nucleotides are TGTGCCAGCAGTAATCGGGACAGAAACTATGGCTACACCTTC. It encodes CASSNRDRNYGYTF.

The chain uses TRBV20-1 and TRBJ2-2; possibly TRBD2 for D (6 bases). Trimming removed 3 bases at V and 2 bases at J, with 13 bases between. This CDR3 is 15 amino acids long. The germline V gene encodes CDR1 DFQATT and CDR2 SNEGSKA (reference sequence). In nucleotides, the CDR3 is TGCAGTGCTAGTATTCCGGGACTTAACACCGGGGAGCTGTTTTTT. Its protein is CSASIPGLNTGELFF.